Presented here are 14 T cell receptor beta chains from one specimen sequenced in a study of identical twins. TCRdb called the 5' RACE reads again in MiXCR, with one record for every CDR3 protein. The table includes 1,800,000 or so distinct CDR3 sequences, around a third detected once. The sequenced sample consisted of cord blood. The receptor source for this set is a newborn girl in good health.

In its sample, this clonotype was seen a few times. The V call is TRBV12-3 or TRBV12-4, the J call TRBJ1-2; TRBD1 aligns across 7 bases. Trimming took 6 bases from V and 10 from J; bases not matched to a gene: 5. The length of the CDR3 is 11 residues. The CDR3 reads CASSPDRLYTF. The CDR3 nucleotides are TGTGCCAGCAGCCCGGACAGGCTCTACACCTTC.

This clonotype came up many times. The rearrangement joins TRBV2 to TRBJ2-3, with 7 positions matching TRBD2. V lost 7 bases and J lost 1; bases outside the gene matches: 2. CDR3 length: 13 amino acids. Germline loops: CDR1 SNHLY, CDR2 FYNNEI. CDR3 sequence: CASKRDGTDTQYF. The CDR3 bases are TGTGCCAGCAAGCGGGACGGCACAGATACGCAGTATTTT.

The chain links TRBV3-1 to TRBJ2-3, with a tentative D call TRBD1 (5 bases). Germline-derived CDR1 and CDR2 are LGHDT and YNNKEL (reference sequence). V was pared by 1 base and J by 2 bases, with 13 bases between. The CDR3 loop spans 16 amino acids. The CDR3 DNA sequence: TGTGCCAGCAGCCAAGGCGGCAGGGTAGCCACAGATACGCAGTATTTT. Amino acids: CASSQGGRVATDTQYF.

Only a few counts were recorded for this clonotype. This chain uses TRBV11-2 with TRBJ2-1; no firm D call. Deletions cut 1 base from V and 2 bases from J, with 21 bases between. The CDR3 totals 19 residues. Germline V gene data show CDR1 as SGHAT and CDR2 as FQNNGV. CDR3 nucleotide sequence: TGTGCCAGCAGCTTAGCCCTCCTTCAAGAGCTCTCCCCCTACAATGAGCAGTTCTTC. It is translated as CASSLALLQELSPYNEQFF.

Here the CDR3 reads CASSSDRGVYSNQPQHF. The CDR3 coding sequence is TGTGCCAGCAGTTCCGACAGGGGGGTTTATAGCAATCAGCCCCAGCATTTT. V gene TRBV6-2 or TRBV6-3 combines with J gene TRBJ1-5; 9 bases align to TRBD1. Germline loops: CDR1 MNHEY, CDR2 SVGEGT. The CDR3 covers 17 residues. V trimming: 4 bases; J trimming: 0 bases; junction bases outside the gene matches: 7.

This clonotype has a handful of counts. The chain recombines TRBV24-1 with TRBJ2-2, with 8 bases identical to TRBD2. The trim removed 2 bases at V and 2 bases at J, leaving 3 bases unmatched. The germline gives CDR1 KGHDR, CDR2 SFDVKD. The CDR3 is 16 residues long. CDR3 DNA: TGTGCCACCAGTGATTGGCTAGCGGGTAACACCGGGGAGCTGTTTTTT. Translating gives CATSDWLAGNTGELFF.

This clonotype was recorded many times. CDR3 sequence: CAISGRGLTEAFF. The CDR3 DNA reads TGTGCCATCAGTGGTCGTGGTTTAACTGAAGCTTTCTTT. J is TRBJ1-1 and V is TRBV10-3, with unresolved D. The germline V gene encodes CDR1 ENHRY and CDR2 SYGVKD. This CDR3 is 13 amino acids long. The germline V and J ends were trimmed by 4 bases and 5 bases, with 11 bases remaining between them.

This rearrangement joins TRBV20-1 to TRBJ2-3; TRBD2 agrees at 14 bases. This CDR3 is 15 amino acids long. CDR1 is DFQATT, CDR2 SNEGSKA, per germline (reference sequence). The V segment lost 4 bases and the J segment 4 bases; nucleotides outside the gene matches: 4. The CDR3 DNA follows: TGCAGTGCTACGGGACTAGCGGGAGCCCCAGATACGCAGTATTTT. Translating it yields CSATGLAGAPDTQYF.

In the case of this clonotype: This is likely a read error, given that the CDR3 carries no conserved phenylalanine or tryptophan at its end. The chain links TRBV20-1 to TRBJ2-7, with TRBD1 identical over 8 bases. The junction had 10 bases not matched to a gene; V was cut back by 3 bases and J by 3 bases. From germline, CDR1 is DFQATT and CDR2 SNEGSKA (reference sequence). The CDR3 covers 15 residues. Written as DNA, the CDR3 is TGCAGTGCTAGCCCCCCGGACAGGGCTTTCTACGAGCAGTACTTA. Amino acid sequence: CSASPPDRAFYEQYL.

This chain's CDR3 is CASSLRAQYGYTF. The CDR3 DNA reads as TGTGCCAGCAGCTTACGGGCCCAGTATGGCTACACCTTC. The chain links TRBV13 to TRBJ1-2; unclear D gene. This CDR3 contains 13 residues. Germline assignment: CDR1 PRHDT and CDR2 FYEKMQ (reference sequence). V lost 2 bases and J 5 bases, leaving 9 bases between the germline ends.

The V call is TRBV9, the J call TRBJ1-2; D is possibly TRBD1 (6 bases). V was cut by 0 bases and J by 4 bases, with 13 bases left in between. Germline lookup yields CDR1 SGDLS and CDR2 YYNGEE. The CDR3 is 15 residues long. This chain's CDR3 is CASSVATGRSYGYTF. The CDR3 nucleotides read TGTGCCAGCAGCGTAGCTACAGGGAGGTCCTATGGCTACACCTTC.

As concerns this clonotype: A read error may be the cause here, since a much bigger clone is one base away. This chain uses TRBV24-1 with TRBJ2-7; D unclear. The germline CDR1 and CDR2 sequences are KGHDR and SFDVKD. Trimming removed 4 bases from V and 7 bases from J, with 16 bases in between. CDR3 size: 14 residues. CDR3 DNA sequence: TGTGCCACCAGTGAGGGCAAGCCTAACAATGAGCAGTACTTC. Translating it yields CATSEGKPNNEQYF.

This chain links TRBV10-2 with TRBJ2-1, with 9 positions matching TRBD2. Matching the DNA end better, TRBJ2-7 makes the J call doubtful. Germline V gene lookup returns CDR1 WSHSY and CDR2 SAAADI. The CDR3 sequence is 15 residues long. The CDR3 nucleotides are TGCGCCAGCAGATGGACTAGCGAGCCCTACAATGAGCAGTACTTC. Amino acids: CASRWTSEPYNEQYF.

The V and J genes are TRBV6-1 and TRBJ1-2, with TRBD1 matching 8 bases. CDR3 length: 15 residues. V was pared by 1 base and J by 1 base, with 2 bases of the junction left unmatched. Per germline, CDR1 MNHNS and CDR2 SASEGT. The CDR3 DNA reads as TGTGCCAGCAGTGAAGAAACAGGGGGTAACTATGGCTACACCTTC. It encodes CASSEETGGNYGYTF.